The TCR beta chain described here comes from a study of T cell responses to AZD1222 COVID-19 vaccine. Profiling relied on immunoSEQ multiplex PCR, and the TCRdb table lists in-frame clones only, not all of them. The table lists 80,000 to 100,000 clones, roughly 85% of them singletons. Per the germline V gene, CDR1 is SGHNT and CDR2 is YYREEE (reference sequence). This CDR3 contains 14 residues. Trimming took off 0 bases at V and 6 bases at J, with 12 bases between the two ends. The specimen comprised peripheral blood, sampled 28 days after the second AZD1222 dose. This TCR derives from an adult who received the AZD1222 COVID-19 vaccine. The gene calls are TRBV5-4 and TRBJ1-1; D remains unclear. In DNA form, the CDR3 reads TGTGCCAGCAGCTTGGCAGGATCCGACGCTGAAGCTTTCTTT. Its translation is CASSLAGSDAEAFF.